Listed below are T cell receptor beta chains from one sample, sequenced in a study of post-analysis software for immune sequencing data. Each CDR3 protein gets one entry after TCRdb re-called the PCR reads with MiXCR. This repertoire shows some 700,000 distinct CDR3 sequences, 55% to 60% found once; its top ten account for 11%. Material for sequencing was blood. Every receptor here comes from a girl aged 2-10 years with multiple sclerosis. Each CDR3 is given with its conserved first and last residue. The D gene is left open where the match is weak. Size values are once, few and many counts, or a class for expanded clones, and some rows have none.

v_call	j_call	d_call	clone_size	cdr3_aa	cdr3_nt
TRBV5-6	TRBJ1-1	NA	once	CASSARGTAEAFF	TGTGCCAGCAGCGCCAGAGGGACGGCTGAAGCTTTCTTT
TRBV4-3	TRBJ1-2	NA	NA	CASSPQDSNYGYTF	TGCGCCAGCAGCCCACAGGATTCTAACTATGGCTACACCTTC
TRBV10-3	TRBJ1-2	NA	few	CAIRGDNNYGYTF	TGTGCCATCAGGGGGGACAACAACTATGGCTACACCTTC
TRBV13	TRBJ2-7	TRBD2	NA	CPSSLRTSGGMYEQYF	TGTCCCAGCAGCTTAAGAACTAGCGGGGGGATGTACGAGCAGTACTTC
TRBV6-6	TRBJ1-1	NA	NA	CASSYSSGMNTEAFF	TGTGCCAGCAGTTACTCATCCGGGATGAACACTGAAGCTTTCTTT
TRBV13	TRBJ2-5	NA	NA	CASSLGRVGQGETQYF	TGTGCCAGCAGCTTAGGCCGGGTCGGCCAGGGGGAGACCCAGTACTTC
TRBV20-1	TRBJ2-5	TRBD2	NA	CSARDGTSGETQYF	TGCAGTGCTAGAGATGGGACTAGCGGGGAGACCCAGTACTTC
TRBV2	TRBJ1-2	NA	few	CASSETGTYGYTF	TGTGCCAGCAGTGAAACAGGAACCTATGGCTACACCTTC
TRBV29-1	TRBJ2-2	TRBD1	NA	CSVPQQGAANTGERFF	TGCAGCGTTCCCCAGCAGGGGGCCGCGAACACCGGGGAGCGGTTTTTT
TRBV6-1	TRBJ2-1	NA	NA	CASSATRYPDNEQFF	TGTGCCAGCAGCGCGACTCGATACCCCGACAATGAGCAGTTCTTC
TRBV3-1	TRBJ2-7	NA	few	CASSLRGIGTSGEQYF	TGTGCCAGCAGCCTCCGAGGGATAGGGACGAGTGGCGAGCAGTACTTC
TRBV21-1	TRBJ2-7	NA	NA	CASSKSTSRNEQYF	TGTGCCAGCAGCAAGTCGACTAGCCGGAACGAGCAGTACTTC
TRBV20-1	TRBJ2-5	TRBD2	NA	CSAALAGAQTQYF	TGCAGTGCTGCACTAGCGGGAGCCCAGACCCAGTACTTC
TRBV27	TRBJ2-7	NA	few	CASSPIDSYEQYF	TGTGCCAGCAGTCCTATAGACAGTTACGAGCAGTACTTC
TRBV11-1	TRBJ2-5	NA	NA	CASSLATQTQYF	TGTGCCAGCAGCTTAGCGACGCAGACCCAGTACTTC
TRBV3-1	TRBJ1-4	NA	once	CASSQGSYNEKLFF	TGTGCCAGCAGCCAAGGGAGTTACAATGAAAAACTGTTTTTT
TRBV12-3/TRBV12-4	TRBJ2-3	TRBD1	NA	CASIMAGQGVTDTQYF	TGTGCCAGCATCATGGCGGGACAGGGGGTCACAGATACGCAGTATTTT
TRBV5-1	TRBJ1-1	TRBD1	NA	CASSLGDRGTEAFF	TGCGCCAGCAGCTTGGGAGACAGGGGAACTGAAGCTTTCTTT
TRBV10-3	TRBJ2-3	TRBD2	NA	CAISSQLAGGRDTQYF	TGTGCCATCAGTTCCCAACTAGCGGGAGGACGGGATACGCAGTATTTT
TRBV20-1	TRBJ2-5	TRBD1	once	CSARTGTGSQTQYF	TGCAGTGCTAGAACCGGGACAGGGTCTCAGACCCAGTACTTC
TRBV6-2/TRBV6-3	TRBJ2-1	NA	NA	CASSSPTGHIQFF	TGTGCCAGCAGTTCTCCGACTGGACACATCCAGTTCTTC
TRBV2	TRBJ2-4	TRBD1	NA	CASSVLDRLGQNIQYF	TGTGCCAGCAGTGTTTTGGACAGGCTAGGTCAGAACATTCAGTACTTC
TRBV9	TRBJ2-7	NA	NA	CASSVCPSAYEQYF	TGTGCCAGCAGCGTATGCCCTTCAGCCTACGAGCAGTACTTC
TRBV5-1	TRBJ2-7	NA	NA	CASSLLNGEGEQYF	TGCGCCAGCAGCTTGTTAAATGGAGAAGGGGAGCAGTACTTC
TRBV20-1	TRBJ1-1	TRBD1	NA	CSARARTGFSAFF	TGCAGTGCTAGAGCGAGGACAGGGTTCTCAGCTTTCTTT
TRBV10-3	TRBJ1-2	TRBD1	NA	CANAPGQGAYGYTF	TGTGCCAACGCTCCGGGACAGGGAGCCTATGGCTACACCTTC
TRBV7-9	TRBJ2-7	NA	NA	CASSSLWLGYEQYF	TGTGCCAGCAGCTCCCTATGGCTAGGATACGAGCAGTACTTC
TRBV10-1	TRBJ2-1	NA	NA	CVSSEFPGAVEQFF	TGCGTCAGCAGTGAGTTCCCGGGGGCGGTTGAGCAGTTCTTC
TRBV20-1	TRBJ2-3	NA	once	CSAREGIGADTQYF	TGCAGTGCTAGAGAGGGGATCGGGGCAGATACGCAGTATTTT
TRBV20-1	TRBJ2-1	NA	NA	CSASGITHNEQFF	TGCAGTGCTAGCGGGATTACTCACAATGAGCAGTTCTTC
TRBV12-3/TRBV12-4	TRBJ1-1	NA	NA	CASSYVGSTEAFF	TGTGCCAGCAGCTACGTGGGTTCCACTGAAGCTTTCTTT
TRBV30	TRBJ1-2	NA	NA	CAWRPDGNRGKYGYTF	TGTGCCTGGAGACCGGACGGAAACAGAGGGAAATATGGCTACACCTTC
TRBV7-2	TRBJ1-2	NA	NA	CASSFGLNGYTF	TGTGCCAGCAGCTTCGGGTTGAACGGCTACACCTTC
TRBV7-2	TRBJ1-5	NA	NA	CASSRVGAGNQPQHF	TGTGCCAGCAGCCGAGTTGGGGCCGGGAATCAGCCCCAGCATTTT
TRBV7-2	TRBJ2-6	NA	few	CASSLALQGRGRVGANVLTF	TGTGCCAGCAGCTTAGCTCTCCAGGGCAGGGGTCGGGTTGGGGCCAACGTCCTGACTTTC
TRBV20-1	TRBJ2-1	NA	NA	CSADGQQFF	TGCAGTGCTGATGGACAGCAGTTCTTC
TRBV18	TRBJ1-6	NA	few	CASSPVNDSPLHF	TGTGCCAGCTCACCCGTAAATGATTCACCCCTCCACTTT
TRBV14	TRBJ2-7	TRBD2	once	CASSPETSGISYEQYF	TGTGCCAGCAGCCCAGAGACTAGCGGGATCTCATACGAGCAGTACTTC
TRBV5-1	TRBJ2-3	NA	NA	CANSPKPADTQYF	TGCGCCAACAGCCCGAAGCCGGCGGATACGCAGTATTTT
TRBV27	TRBJ2-4	NA	NA	CASRRGVAGSLAKNIQYF	TGTGCCAGCAGACGCGGGGTGGCAGGGTCACTAGCCAAAAACATTCAGTACTTC
TRBV10-3	TRBJ2-1	TRBD2	NA	CAISEPRRLAADNEQFF	TGTGCCATCAGTGAGCCTAGGCGACTAGCGGCAGACAATGAGCAGTTCTTC
TRBV27	TRBJ2-7	TRBD2	few	CASGWTSGSGEQYF	TGTGCCAGCGGGTGGACTAGCGGGAGTGGTGAGCAGTACTTC
TRBV27	TRBJ1-1	NA	NA	CASKRRSNTEAFF	TGTGCCAGCAAGCGACGGTCGAACACTGAAGCTTTCTTT
TRBV6-2/TRBV6-3	TRBJ2-1	NA	NA	CASSRMSLAGDEQFF	TGTGCCAGCAGCCGTATGAGCCTAGCAGGGGATGAGCAGTTCTTC
TRBV5-1	TRBJ2-4	NA	NA	CASSLHRAKNIQYF	TGCGCCAGCAGCTTGCACAGGGCCAAAAACATTCAGTACTTC
TRBV29-1	TRBJ2-7	TRBD2	few	CSVAGTRSSYEQYF	TGCAGCGTGGCCGGGACTAGGAGTTCCTACGAGCAGTACTTC
TRBV5-1	TRBJ2-1	NA	NA	CASSQGLWRTVFGSEQFF	TGCGCCAGCAGCCAGGGACTGTGGAGGACAGTTTTTGGCTCTGAGCAGTTCTTC
TRBV12-3/TRBV12-4	TRBJ2-1	NA	NA	CASSLIVWEQFF	TGTGCCAGCAGCCTCATCGTGTGGGAGCAGTTCTTC
TRBV10-3	TRBJ2-5	TRBD2	NA	CAGGSQETQYF	TGTGCGGGGGGGAGCCAAGAGACCCAGTACTTC
TRBV7-2	TRBJ2-5	TRBD2	NA	CASSPLGLAGTETQYF	TGTGCCAGCAGCCCCCTCGGACTAGCGGGGACAGAGACCCAGTACTTC
TRBV25-1	TRBJ2-1	NA	NA	CASSVTLDDEQFF	TGTGCCAGCAGTGTGACGCTAGACGATGAGCAGTTCTTC
TRBV29-1	TRBJ2-6	NA	NA	CSAQEQTGPGANVLTF	TGCAGCGCTCAAGAGCAGACGGGGCCTGGGGCCAACGTCCTGACTTTC
TRBV7-2	TRBJ2-5	TRBD2	once	CASSSRDYSLVRETQYF	TGTGCCAGCAGTTCCCGGGACTATTCTTTGGTGCGGGAGACCCAGTACTTC
TRBV6-2/TRBV6-3	TRBJ2-7	TRBD1	NA	CASRSTGQGAYEQYF	TGTGCCAGCAGATCGACGGGACAGGGGGCCTACGAGCAGTACTTC
TRBV20-1	TRBJ2-3	TRBD2	NA	CSAITASGRSTDTQYF	TGCAGTGCTATAACGGCTAGCGGGAGGAGCACAGATACGCAGTATTTT
TRBV20-1	TRBJ2-3	NA	once	CSAWGLTDTQYF	TGCAGTGCTTGGGGGCTCACAGATACGCAGTATTTT